This TCR beta chain appears in the sequencing data of a study of blood T cell repertoires in COVID-19. For the study at large: The United States, Italy and Spain supplied acute and convalescent COVID-19 samples. Sources were T cells, B-cell-depleted T cells, or PBMCs; the material itself was cDNA or gDNA.

Assignment of participants to cohorts was predicated upon participant-reported clinical history. Germline V gene lookup returns CDR1 SGHAT and CDR2 FQNNGV. V gave up 7 bases and J gave up 6 bases, with 16 bases separating them. This CDR3 region has 15 residues. Clones were read by immunoSEQ multiplex PCR, and TCRdb kept only the in-frame ones, dropping some. The table has roughly 430,000 clones, approximately 91% seen once; the top ten hold approximately 2%. The chain carries TRBV11-2 and TRBJ1-6, with D perhaps matching TRBD1 (6 bases). The specimen was PBMCs or T cells enriched from blood (not recorded which). The clonotype originates from a woman aged 40 to 50 with acute COVID-19. The CDR3 is CASTLRGGSNSPLHF. The CDR3 bases are TGTGCCAGCACCCTTAGGGGGGGGTCTAATTCACCCCTCCACTTT.